Below, one T cell receptor (beta chain) is given with its context. Its specificity is not known. From germline, CDR1 is SNHLY and CDR2 FYNNEI. V lost 6 bases, J lost 7 bases, and 18 bases lay in between. The CDR3 covers 14 residues. The entry originates in a study of T cell responses to AZD1222 COVID-19 vaccine. The study's findings and limits: Donors in the cohort were predominantly white British and more often female, and clonal diversity was possibly underestimated. Unmutated regions of variants are reportedly targeted by nearly half of spike-specific TCRs. No day 14 peak samples; only post-peak repertoires were characterized.

Some clones are missing from TCRdb's copy, which holds only in-frame ones; the method was immunoSEQ multiplex PCR. Counted here are over 110,000 clones, roughly 91% occurring once; the ten biggest clones make up around 5.4%. The chain is built from TRBV2 and TRBJ1-1, with a weak D call TRBD1 (6 bases). This clonotype originated in an adult in good health. Sequenced here: peripheral blood, sampled on day 0 of AZD1222 vaccination. The CDR3 is CASRGGRGRIEAFF. The CDR3 coding sequence is TGTGCCAGCAGGGGCGGCAGGGGCCGGATTGAAGCTTTCTTT.